These 14 T cell receptor beta chains were all obtained from the same sample, sequenced in a study of beta chain features in type 1 diabetes. The study reverse transcribed the entire isolated RNA, so it sequenced expressed TCRB transcripts. This table comes from immunoSEQ multiplex PCR, and its TCRdb copy is limited to in-frame clones, with some not included. The data contain 390,000 or so clones, more than 11% of them seen just once; the ten biggest clones take up around 0.035%. The specimen was naive CD4+ T cells from blood. Receptors were obtained from a man aged 25 to 40 in good health.

The chain recombines TRBV11-2 with TRBJ2-3, with D perhaps matching TRBD2 (5 bases). The CDR3 runs to 13 residues. V gave up 2 bases and J gave up 6 bases, with 9 bases separating them. Germline CDR1 reads SGHAT; CDR2 reads FQNNGV. The CDR3 coding sequence is TGTGCCAGCAGCTTACTAGCCCCGGATACGCAGTATTTT. It codes for CASSLLAPDTQYF.

V is TRBV30 and J is TRBJ1-3; D is unclear. Germline V gene sequence: CDR1 GTSNPN, CDR2 SVGIG (reference sequence). Trimming cost V 5 bases and J 0 bases, with 11 bases left between them. The CDR3 extends over 14 amino acids. The CDR3, as DNA: TGTGCCTGGGGACCGTATGGCTCTGGAAACACCATATATTTT. It is translated as CAWGPYGSGNTIYF. The full variable domain, its missing parts supplied by reference TRBV30 and TRBJ1-3, is SQTIHQWPATLVQPVGSPLSLECTVEGTSNPNLYWYRQAAGRGLQLLFYSVGIGQISSEVPQNLSASRPQDRQFILSSKKLLLSDSGFYLCAWGPYGSGNTIYFGEGSWLTVV.

This clone has just a few counts. Other DNA sequences in this sample translate to the same CDR3. The chain links TRBV5-6 to TRBJ2-3; D gene unclear. The CDR3 runs 11 residues. Trimming took 5 bases from V and 1 from J, leaving 2 bases between them. Germline values: CDR1 SGHDT, CDR2 YYEEEE. DNA for the CDR3: TGTGCCAGCAGTCGCACAGATACGCAGTATTTT. Amino acid sequence: CASSRTDTQYF. The complete variable domain, with remaining parts taken from reference TRBV5-6 and TRBJ2-3, reads DAGVTQSPTHLIKTRGQQVTLRCSPKSGHDTVSWYQQALGQGPQFIFQYYEEEERQRGNFPDRFSGHQFPNYSSELNVNALLLGDSALYLCASSRTDTQYFGPGTRLTVL.

This chain uses TRBV30 with TRBJ1-3; no firm D call. Germline V CDR1 and CDR2: GTSNPN, SVGIG (reference sequence). The CDR3 length is 12 residues. Deletions cut 2 bases from V and 3 bases from J, with 5 bases between. This CDR3 reads CAWSLIGNTIYF. For the CDR3, the DNA is TGTGCCTGGAGTTTGATTGGAAACACCATATATTTT.

This clone was seen a handful of times. This chain uses TRBV7-2 with TRBJ2-1; 8 bases are a match to TRBD1. The germline V gene has CDR1 SGHTA and CDR2 FQGNSA. The CDR3 contains 15 residues. The J segment lost 8 bases and the V segment lost 6 bases, leaving 12 bases of the junction unmatched. CDR3 sequence (DNA): TGTGCCAGCAGGAATCCGGGACAGGCCCGCGATGAGCAGTTCTTC. Translation: CASRNPGQARDEQFF.

The chain links TRBV4-3 to TRBJ1-1; D possibly corresponds to TRBD1 (5 bases). Germline V gene sequence: CDR1 LGHNA, CDR2 YSLEER. V shed 4 bases and J shed 4 bases, with 10 bases lying between them. This CDR3 comprises 13 residues. In DNA form, the CDR3 reads TGCGCCAGCAGCCTAGGTGGGGCCACTGAAGCTTTCTTT. The encoded protein is CASSLGGATEAFF.

The rearrangement uses TRBV4-2 and TRBJ2-5; TRBD2 aligns across 12 bases. The V segment lost 5 bases and the J segment 0 bases; nucleotides outside the gene matches: 4. CDR1 and CDR2 (germline): LGHNA, YNFKEQ. This CDR3 has 16 amino acids. CDR3 loop: CASSSLAGGDQETQYF. CDR3 nucleotide sequence: TGTGCCAGCAGCTCACTAGCGGGAGGAGACCAAGAGACCCAGTACTTC.

The chain combines TRBV18 with TRBJ2-5; 7 bases align to TRBD1. The CDR3 extends over 15 amino acids. CDR1 and CDR2 (germline): KGHSH, LQKENI. The V gene end was trimmed by 3 bases and the J gene end by 1 base; junction bases not matched to a gene: 5. CDR3 DNA: TGTGCCAGCTCACCGGGACAGAACAGCCAAGAGACCCAGTACTTC. It yields the protein CASSPGQNSQETQYF.

This chain links TRBV7-9 with TRBJ2-3; 13 bases agree with TRBD2. CDR3 length equals 15 residues. Germline CDR1 SEHNR, CDR2 FQNEAQ (reference sequence). The trim removed 5 bases at V and 3 bases at J, leaving 2 bases unmatched. In nucleotides, the CDR3 is TGTGCCAGCAGCAGGACTAGCGGGAGAACAGATACGCAGTATTTT. It specifies CASSRTSGRTDTQYF.

The chain is built from TRBV4-1 and TRBJ2-1; D remains unclear. Germline assignment: CDR1 MGHRA and CDR2 YSYEKL. Trimming cost V 0 bases and J 13 bases, with 13 bases left between them. The CDR3 covers 13 residues. CDR3 residues: CASSQDVWQHQFF. DNA for the CDR3: TGCGCCAGCAGCCAAGATGTCTGGCAGCACCAGTTCTTC.

As to this clone: Germline and junction disagree at one end, which may indicate a read error. The rearrangement joins TRBV29-1 to TRBJ2-3; possibly TRBD1 for D (6 bases). Germline lookup yields CDR1 SQVTM and CDR2 ANQGSEA. The CDR3 is 13 residues long. CDR3 sequence reads: CSATSGESDAQYF. The CDR3 DNA reads as TGCAGCGCGACGTCAGGGGAGTCAGATGCGCAGTATTTT.

This chain joins TRBV27 and TRBJ2-3; D uncertain. CDR1 and CDR2 (germline): MNHEY, SMNVEV (reference sequence). The CDR3 sequence is 11 residues long. Trimming removed 5 bases at V and 9 bases at J, with 9 bases between. The CDR3 coding sequence is TGTGCCAGCAGTCACCTCGGGACGCAGTATTTT. Its translation: CASSHLGTQYF.

The rearrangement uses TRBV30 and TRBJ2-3; 7 bases fit TRBD2. Germline CDR1 and CDR2: GTSNPN and SVGIG (reference sequence). The ends lost 6 bases at V and 5 bases at J; junction bases unmatched: 8. The CDR3 is 13 amino acids. The DNA of the CDR3 is TGTGCCTGTCGTGGACTAGTCAAAGATACGCAGTATTTT. Amino acids: CACRGLVKDTQYF.

The V and J genes are TRBV27 and TRBJ2-4, with 7 bases lining up with TRBD2. V shed 4 bases and J 3 bases; nucleotides not matched to a gene: 6. CDR1 is MNHEY, CDR2 SMNVEV, per germline (reference sequence). This CDR3 is 15 amino acids long. The chain's CDR3 is CASSSPGLDKNIQYF. In nucleotides, the CDR3 is TGTGCCAGCAGTTCCCCTGGACTAGACAAAAACATTCAGTACTTC.